This is a list of T cell receptor beta chains from one sample in a study of CXCR3-negative and CXCR3-positive naive CD8 T cells. From the 5' RACE reads, TCRdb lists one entry per CDR3 protein and no DNA. In all, the sample yields about 110,000 distinct CDR3 sequences. The sequencing input was naive CXCR3+ CD8+ T cells from blood. The receptors stem from a human donor in good health. Some clones in this sample may be carry-over from other donors' samples. The CDR3 runs from the conserved cysteine through the conserved F or W.

v_call	cdr3_length	j_call	cdr3_aa
TRBV3-1	16	TRBJ2-1	CASSQGSGQGDNEQFF
TRBV19	11	TRBJ2-1	CASADYNEQFF
TRBV29-1	15	TRBJ1-3	CSVLGALNSGNTIYF
TRBV6-5	15	TRBJ1-1	CASSYSPGLNTEAFF
TRBV9	14	TRBJ2-3	CASSVSIPTDTQYF
TRBV23-1	14	TRBJ2-3	CASSHVQGADTQYF
TRBV3-1	13	TRBJ2-1	CASSQESFDEQFF
TRBV2	14	TRBJ2-7	CASSEPGLINEQYF
TRBV6-2/TRBV6-3	13	TRBJ2-7	CAAPGQGCGEQYF
TRBV28	16	TRBJ2-1	CASSLWASGTHNEQFF
TRBV14	14	TRBJ1-2	CASSQGGGPFGYTF
TRBV5-1	15	TRBJ2-7	CASSLWTGAVYEQYF
TRBV5-1	15	TRBJ2-7	CASSLASGAPYEQYF
TRBV6-5	20	TRBJ2-2	CASSPTVRLAGVTNTGELFF
TRBV7-9	15	TRBJ2-1	CASSPRGRIYNEQFF
TRBV29-1	18	TRBJ2-1	CSVEDLIAGGSSYNEQFF
TRBV2	16	TRBJ2-7	CASSERREGGPSEQYF
TRBV29-1	13	TRBJ1-2	CSVTDSLEYGYTF
TRBV7-2	14	TRBJ2-1	CASSLIGEYNEQFF
TRBV25-1	14	TRBJ1-2	CASSEGVEGHGYTF
TRBV27	14	TRBJ2-1	CASSLSPGVNEQFF
TRBV6-2/TRBV6-3	12	TRBJ2-3	CASSLQTDTQYF
TRBV12-3/TRBV12-4	12	TRBJ1-1	CASSDRRTEAFF
TRBV7-9	11	TRBJ2-7	CASSLYYEQYF
TRBV7-9	14	TRBJ2-2	CASSLGGGTGELFF
TRBV18	12	TRBJ2-1	CASLSLNNEQFF
TRBV28	14	TRBJ1-1	CASSFFRRGTEAFF
TRBV4-3	13	TRBJ2-7	CASSPTVSYEQYF
TRBV7-9	14	TRBJ2-1	CASSPVLGGIEQFF
TRBV20-1	14	TRBJ1-3	CSARDWGPGNTIYF
TRBV12-3/TRBV12-4	15	TRBJ2-1	CASSRHFDRYNEQFF
TRBV6-5	14	TRBJ2-3	CASSLGGPTDTQYF
TRBV29-1	12	TRBJ1-1	CSVVGHYTEAFF
TRBV15	15	TRBJ2-5	CATSRATSDQETQYF
TRBV4-3	15	TRBJ2-7	CASSQDRSRVDEQYF
TRBV9	14	TRBJ2-7	CASSVGDGAYEQYF
TRBV29-1	12	TRBJ2-7	CSVLAGEYEQYF
TRBV7-2	14	TRBJ2-1	CASSSGLLYNEQFF
TRBV20-1	13	TRBJ1-1	CSARTTGRAEAFF
TRBV5-1	13	TRBJ2-7	CASSLTTAYEQYF
TRBV5-6	12	TRBJ2-1	CASSSFYNEQFF
TRBV2	14	TRBJ2-3	CASSAGPGEDTQYF
TRBV7-9	16	TRBJ2-7	CASSPREHTAGGEQYF
TRBV11-3	15	TRBJ2-7	CASSLGGSNAYEQYF
TRBV11-1	14	TRBJ2-1	CASSQIAGGNEQFF
TRBV4-1	15	TRBJ2-7	CASSQDGRGSYEQYF
TRBV7-2	13	TRBJ2-7	CAARTSGSYEQYF
TRBV5-1	19	TRBJ2-1	CASPGGGGARDRSYNEQFF
TRBV6-6	16	TRBJ2-1	CASSGRLQSSYNEQFF
TRBV27	14	TRBJ2-1	CASSSPQAGDEQFF
TRBV20-1	13	TRBJ1-1	CSKTQGRNTEAFF
TRBV7-8	13	TRBJ2-1	CASSRDGYNEQFF
TRBV12-3/TRBV12-4	15	TRBJ1-6	CASSLDRAVWSPLHF
TRBV28	12	TRBJ2-3	CASSFFADTQYF
TRBV18	13	TRBJ1-2	CATFGQFNYGYTF
TRBV2	15	TRBJ2-3	CASSEGHQNTDTQYF